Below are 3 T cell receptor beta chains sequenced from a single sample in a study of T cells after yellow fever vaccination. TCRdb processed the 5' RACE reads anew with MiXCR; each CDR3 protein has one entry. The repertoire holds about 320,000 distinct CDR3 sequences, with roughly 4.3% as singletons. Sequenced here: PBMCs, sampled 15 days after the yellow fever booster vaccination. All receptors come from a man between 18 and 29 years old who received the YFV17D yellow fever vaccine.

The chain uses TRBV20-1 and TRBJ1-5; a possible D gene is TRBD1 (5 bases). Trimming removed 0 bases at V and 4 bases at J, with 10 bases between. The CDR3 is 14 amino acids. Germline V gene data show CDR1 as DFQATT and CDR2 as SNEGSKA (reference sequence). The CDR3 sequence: CSAREGGVNQPQHF. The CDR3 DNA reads TGCAGTGCTAGAGAGGGGGGGGTTAATCAGCCCCAGCATTTT.

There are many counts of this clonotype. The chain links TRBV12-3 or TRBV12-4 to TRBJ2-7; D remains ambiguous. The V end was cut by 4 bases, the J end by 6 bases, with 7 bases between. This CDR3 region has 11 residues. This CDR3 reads CASSSVGEQYF. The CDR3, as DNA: TGTGCCAGCAGTTCCGTCGGCGAGCAGTACTTC.

The CDR3 sequence is CASSQGWGQAFF. The CDR3 DNA reads as TGTGCCAGCAGCCAAGGGTGGGGGCAAGCTTTCTTT. The J gene is TRBJ1-1, the V gene TRBV2; D possibly corresponds to TRBD1 (6 bases). V dropped 6 bases and J dropped 9 bases, with 14 bases sitting between them. Looked up from germline, CDR1 is SNHLY and CDR2 is FYNNEI. CDR3 length: 12 residues. The complete variable domain, with remaining parts taken from reference TRBV2 and TRBJ1-1, reads EPEVTQTPSHQVTQMGQEVILRCVPISNHLYFYWYRQILGQKVEFLVSFYNNEISEKSEIFDDQFSVERPDGSNFTLKIRSTKLEDSAMYFCASSQGWGQAFFGQGTRLTVV.